This TCR beta chain was recovered during a study of monozygotic twins with inflammatory bowel disease. Overall study results and limits: Among IBD patients, TCRbeta diversity (inverse Simpson) was lower than in healthy co-twins.

This CDR3 is built from 15 residues. Germline values: CDR1 SEHNR, CDR2 FQNEAQ (reference sequence). As concerns this clonotype: The antigen is unknown.

Researchers used template switching to add UMIs featuring a 6-nucleotide sample barcode. TCRdb reprocessed the 5' RACE reads and stores each CDR3 protein as one record, lacking DNA. In all, the sample yields 200,000 to 250,000 distinct CDR3 sequences. This rearrangement joins TRBV7-9 to TRBJ1-2; TCRdb lists TRBD1, though no DNA is available to test this call. The TCR sequence derives from a human donor with ulcerative colitis or Crohn's disease, or a healthy co-twin of an affected twin (not recorded which). What was sequenced was blood. The CDR3 is CASSSPFDRGPGYTF.